These 11 T cell receptor beta chains were sequenced from one sample in a study of a mutant IDH1 vaccine in newly diagnosed glioma. Time point meaning: baseline, week 1 (first vaccination visit). Noted treatment: pre-vaccination baseline after standard-of-care therapy. Sequencing was performed with immunoSEQ multiplex PCR; in TCRdb, only in-frame clones are kept and a portion is missing. The data show tens of thousands of clones, 65% to 90% seen once. The sequencing here drew on PBMCs, taken from a glioma patient treated with radiotherapy, temozolomide or both. The receptors derive from a man aged 25-45 years with glioma.

J is TRBJ2-5 and V is TRBV28; unclear D gene. The CDR3 sequence is 13 residues long. The V and J ends lost 5 bases and 4 bases respectively, with 11 bases between them. In germline, CDR1 is MDHEN, CDR2 SYDVKM. CDR3 bases: TGTGCCAGCAGTAGTTCCAGCGTAGAGACCCAGTACTTC. Translating gives CASSSSSVETQYF.

The chain combines TRBV6-1 with TRBJ1-5, with D perhaps TRBD1 (6 bases). The CDR3 has 17 amino acids. Germline CDR1 MNHNS, CDR2 SASEGT. V was cut by 4 bases and J by 3 bases, with 19 bases left in between. CDR3: CASSARFRDRNNQPQHF. CDR3 nucleotides: TGTGCCAGCAGTGCACGATTTCGCGACAGGAACAATCAGCCCCAGCATTTT.

The chain employs TRBV11-2 and TRBJ2-2; no clear D gene. CDR3 length equals 16 residues. Germline V gene data show CDR1 as SGHAT and CDR2 as FQNNGV. V was pared by 2 bases and J by 0 bases, with 10 bases between. CDR3 nucleotide sequence: TGTGCCAGCAGCTTAAGCACCAATTCGAACACCGGGGAGCTGTTTTTT. Translation gives CASSLSTNSNTGELFF.

This sequence joins TRBV2 and TRBJ2-2; perhaps TRBD1 as D (6 bases). Trimming left V 3 bases short and J 6 bases short, with 11 bases between. There are 14 residues in the CDR3. Germline loops: CDR1 SNHLY, CDR2 FYNNEI. The CDR3 coding sequence is TGTGCCAGCAGTGAGGGGCAGGGGCCCGGGGAGCTGTTTTTT. As protein: CASSEGQGPGELFF.

This clone was observed a few times. The chain links TRBV18 to TRBJ1-5; D unresolved. The CDR3 covers 14 residues. V lost 2 bases and J lost 7, with 12 bases in between. The germline gives CDR1 KGHSH, CDR2 LQKENI. This CDR3 reads CASSPDTVNQPQHF. CDR3 DNA sequence: TGTGCCAGCTCACCAGATACAGTTAACCAGCCCCAGCATTTT.

V is TRBV7-2 and J is TRBJ2-7; D is unclear. The CDR3 covers 14 residues. The V end lost 1 base, the J end lost 2 bases, and 9 bases lay between the germline ends. CDR1 and CDR2 from the germline V gene are SGHTA and FQGNSA. This CDR3 is CASSLGSSTYEQYF. In DNA form, the CDR3 reads TGTGCCAGCAGCTTAGGGTCCAGCACCTACGAGCAGTACTTC. The entire variable domain, with the rest obtained from reference TRBV7-2 and TRBJ2-7, is as follows: GAGVSQSPSNKVTEKGKDVELRCDPISGHTALYWYRQSLGQGLEFLIYFQGNSAPDKSGLPSDRFSAERTGGSVSTLTIQRTQQEDSAVYLCASSLGSSTYEQYFGPGTRLTVT.

This chain links TRBV7-8 with TRBJ1-2; D call uncertain. V was trimmed by 5 bases and J by 3 bases, leaving 16 bases between them. CDR1 and CDR2 (germline): SGHVS, FQNEAQ. This CDR3 region has 15 residues. The CDR3 DNA reads TGTGCCAGCAGCACAGTAGTGGCGACGGACTATGGCTACACCTTC. This sequence encodes CASSTVVATDYGYTF.

The rearrangement joins TRBV27 to TRBJ1-4; 7 nucleotides line up with TRBD1. The J segment lost 8 bases and the V segment lost 2 bases, leaving 8 bases of the junction unmatched. This CDR3 is 15 amino acids long. Germline V gene lookup returns CDR1 MNHEY and CDR2 SMNVEV (reference sequence). CDR3 sequence reads: CASSLRGLSTEKLFF. Written as DNA, the CDR3 is TGTGCCAGCAGTTTAAGGGGGCTCTCGACCGAAAAACTGTTTTTT.

The chain's CDR3 is CASSSWAGSTNEKLFF. The CDR3 nucleotides read TGTGCCAGTAGTAGTTGGGCGGGGTCAACTAATGAAAAACTGTTTTTT. This chain joins TRBV19 and TRBJ1-4; no definite D call. Germline V gene lookup returns CDR1 LNHDA and CDR2 SQIVND (reference sequence). V lost 4 bases, J lost 0 bases, and 12 bases lay in between. This CDR3 has 16 residues.

J is TRBJ1-2 and V is TRBV9, with D tentatively TRBD1 (5 bases). V dropped 0 bases and J dropped 2 bases, with 14 bases sitting between them. Looked up from germline, CDR1 is SGDLS and CDR2 is YYNGEE. The CDR3 extends over 16 amino acids. CDR3 sequence (DNA): TGTGCCAGCAGCGTAGCTATCCAGGGCAACAACTATGGCTACACCTTC. This encodes CASSVAIQGNNYGYTF.

J is TRBJ2-7 and V is TRBV23-1; the D gene is possibly TRBD1 (6 bases). TRBV23-1 is flagged as an ORF with uncertain function. V was pared by 3 bases and J by 2 bases, with 11 bases between. The CDR3 loop spans 14 amino acids. The CDR3 coding sequence is TGCGCCAGCAGTCATCAGGGGCTTACCTACGAGCAGTACTTC. The encoded protein is CASSHQGLTYEQYF.